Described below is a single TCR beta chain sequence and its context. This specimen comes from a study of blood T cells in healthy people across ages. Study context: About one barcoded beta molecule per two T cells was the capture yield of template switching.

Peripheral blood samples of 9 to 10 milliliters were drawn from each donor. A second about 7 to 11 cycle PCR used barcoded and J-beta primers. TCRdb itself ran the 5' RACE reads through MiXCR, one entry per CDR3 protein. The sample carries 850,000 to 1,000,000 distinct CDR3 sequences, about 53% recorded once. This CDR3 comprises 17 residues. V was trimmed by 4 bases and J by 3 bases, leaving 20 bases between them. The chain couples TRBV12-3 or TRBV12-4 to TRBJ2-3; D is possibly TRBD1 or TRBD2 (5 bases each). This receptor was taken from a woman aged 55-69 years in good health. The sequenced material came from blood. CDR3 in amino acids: CASSSRDPEGITDTQYF. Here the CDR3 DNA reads TGTGCCAGCAGTTCACGGGACCCAGAGGGTATAACAGATACGCAGTATTTT.